This T cell receptor (beta chain) was profiled in a study of T cell responses to AZD1222 COVID-19 vaccine. Notes on the study in general: Baseline testing showed seropositivity in only six AZD1222 recipients.

A word on this clone: The antigen remains undetermined.

Trimming cost V 5 bases and J 3 bases; bases outside gene matches: 7. The CDR3 loop spans 15 amino acids. CDR1 MNHEY and CDR2 SVGEGT come from the germline V gene. TCRdb's copy holds only in-frame clones and misses some; the assay was immunoSEQ multiplex PCR. The data show about 59,000 clones, roughly 89% seen once. V is TRBV6-2 or TRBV6-3 and J is TRBJ1-5, with TRBD1 matching 7 bases. This receptor was taken from an adult who received the AZD1222 COVID-19 vaccine. The sequenced sample was peripheral blood, obtained 28 days after the second AZD1222 dose. CDR3 amino acids: CASSPTGANNQPQHF. For the CDR3, the DNA is TGTGCCAGCAGTCCAACAGGGGCAAACAATCAGCCCCAGCATTTT.